This T cell receptor (beta chain) originates from a study of regulatory T cells in long-lasting Graves disease. Study details: Positive TSH receptor antibodies alongside over 5 years of antithyroid drugs were what marked Graves' disease as persistent. Notes on the study in general: There were preferences for TRBV28, TRBJ1-2 and TRBJ2-5 in persistent disease. Peripheral blood, not thyroid tissue, was the sole material studied.

A remark on this clonotype: Its antigen is not identified.

Assembly of TCR beta libraries relied on iRepertoire HTBI primers together with Arm-PCR of CDR3 regions. TCRdb re-called the multiplex PCR reads with MiXCR, one entry per CDR3 protein. Of more than 650,000 distinct CDR3 sequences in the sample, roughly 30% were seen once. V shed 10 bases, J shed 5 bases, and the junction held 6 bases outside the gene matches. Germline values: CDR1 SGHDN, CDR2 FVKESK. The CDR3 covers 12 residues. Time point given: persistent/refractory GD, antithyroid drugs over 5 years with positive TRAb. Generation of the TCR library employed RNA extracted from PBMCs. Criteria from the American Thyroid Association guidelines were applied to diagnose Graves' disease.

The clonotype comes from a female donor with Graves disease. The sequenced sample was peripheral blood mononuclear cells (PBMCs), obtained when the disease was refractory, from a patient treated with antithyroid drugs. The gene calls are TRBV14 and TRBJ1-1; 8 nucleotides align to TRBD1. Here the CDR3 reads CATGQVRTEAFF. CDR3 nucleotide sequence: TGTGCCACGGGACAGGTACGGACTGAAGCTTTCTTT.